These 3 T cell receptor beta chains were all obtained from the same sample, sequenced in a study of cytomegalovirus exposure and HLA in healthy donors. The PCR had 60 Vbeta and 13 Jbeta primers. Produced via immunoSEQ multiplex PCR; TCRdb's table is partial and in-frame only. The table includes approximately 170,000 clones, over 65% detected once. The material sequenced was PBMCs. The receptors derive from a female donor in good health and CMV-seronegative.

V and J are TRBV13 and TRBJ1-4; 10 nucleotides line up with TRBD1. Trimming took 2 bases from V and 0 from J; bases not matched to a gene: 15. The CDR3 runs to 21 residues. Germline CDR1 PRHDT, CDR2 FYEKMQ (reference sequence). CDR3: CASSLRRNRDRGFATNEKLFF. The CDR3 DNA is TGTGCCAGCAGCTTACGGCGGAATCGGGACAGGGGTTTCGCAACTAATGAAAAACTGTTTTTT.

The genes are TRBV5-4 and TRBJ1-6, with unresolved D. This CDR3 contains 17 residues. Germline V gene sequence: CDR1 SGHNT, CDR2 YYREEE (reference sequence). The V end was cut by 4 bases, the J end by 0 bases, with 14 bases between. The CDR3 here is CASSTEAKSSYNSPLHF. The CDR3 region has the DNA TGTGCCAGCAGCACCGAAGCCAAGAGCTCCTATAATTCACCCCTCCACTTT.

V is TRBV29-1 and J is TRBJ1-5; 9 bases line up with TRBD1. CDR3 size: 16 residues. The V gene's germline CDR1 is SQVTM and CDR2 ANQGSEA. After removal of 4 bases from V and 7 bases from J, the junction contained 14 bases not matched to a gene. CDR3 nucleotide sequence: TGCAGCGTTGGGGTCCCCCGGGACAGGGAATCCCAGCCCCAGCATTTT. Protein sequence: CSVGVPRDRESQPQHF. The variable domain in full, with the rest retrieved from reference TRBV29-1 and TRBJ1-5, is SAVISQKPSRDICQRGTSLTIQCQVDSQVTMMFWYRQQPGQSLTLIATANQGSEATYESGFVIDKFPISRPNLTFSTLTVSNMSPEDSSIYLCSVGVPRDRESQPQHFGDGTRLSIL.